One sample yielded the 20 T cell receptor beta chains listed below, sequenced in a study of T cell repertoires in cytomegalovirus infection. TCRdb used MiXCR to reprocess the reads, holding one entry per CDR3 protein. The data show around 450,000 distinct CDR3 sequences, roughly 30% seen once. Material for sequencing was PBMCs. Source of these receptors: a human donor in good health (CMV status not recorded). Some clones in this sample may be carry-over from other donors' samples.

About this clonotype itself: It may be a read error: a sequence one base away is much more abundant. This chain joins TRBV6-2 or TRBV6-3 and TRBJ2-2, with a weak D call TRBD2 (5 bases). Germline lookup yields CDR1 MNHEY and CDR2 SVGEGT. The CDR3 has 15 residues. The CDR3 sequence is CASSLTTRKTGEMFF. The CDR3 DNA follows: TGTGCCAGCAGTCTTACGACAAGAAAGACCGGGGAGATGTTTTTT.

V is TRBV27 and J is TRBJ1-5, with 10 nucleotides matching TRBD1. CDR1 and CDR2 (germline): MNHEY, SMNVEV (reference sequence). This CDR3 has 15 residues. After removal of 1 base from V and 8 bases from J, the junction contained 5 bases not matched to a gene. The chain's CDR3 is CASSLWGQGREPQHF. The CDR3 coding sequence is TGTGCCAGCAGTTTATGGGGACAGGGGCGTGAGCCCCAGCATTTT.

The chain is built from TRBV6-2 or TRBV6-3 and TRBJ2-1; the match to TRBD1 covers 7 bases. Per the germline V gene, CDR1 is MNHEY and CDR2 is SVGEGT. CDR3 length: 15 residues. V shed 6 bases and J 2 bases; nucleotides not matched to a gene: 7. Written as DNA, the CDR3 is TGTGCCAGCAGAATGACAGGGCCTACCTACAATGAGCAGTTCTTC. It encodes CASRMTGPTYNEQFF.

The chain uses TRBV6-6 and TRBJ2-3; the D gene is possibly TRBD1 (5 bases). The germline V and J ends were trimmed by 8 bases and 2 bases, with 11 bases remaining between them. Germline V gene lookup returns CDR1 MNHNY and CDR2 SVGAGI (reference sequence). The length of the CDR3 is 13 residues. CDR3 region: CASGAGYTDTQYF. The CDR3 DNA follows: TGTGCCAGCGGGGCAGGGTACACAGATACGCAGTATTTT.

The chain carries TRBV20-1 and TRBJ2-3; D may be TRBD2 (7 bases). This CDR3 has 14 amino acids. Germline loops: CDR1 DFQATT, CDR2 SNEGSKA (reference sequence). V gave up 3 bases and J gave up 5 bases, with 15 bases separating them. Here the CDR3 reads CSASPGGLVDTQYF. CDR3 DNA: TGCAGTGCTAGCCCGGGGGGCCTTGTAGATACGCAGTATTTT.

This clonotype was seen many times. V is TRBV7-2 and J is TRBJ2-7, with TRBD1 as a possible D gene (8 bases). V lost 0 bases and J 5 bases, leaving 20 bases between the germline ends. This CDR3 contains 17 residues. Germline assignment: CDR1 SGHTA and CDR2 FQGNSA. CDR3 in amino acids: CASSLAGEGTGIHEQYF. The CDR3 coding sequence is TGTGCCAGCAGCTTAGCGGGGGAGGGGACAGGTATACACGAGCAGTACTTC.

The chain carries TRBV23-1 and TRBJ2-6; 7 nucleotides align to TRBD1. TRBV23-1 is filed as an ORF, its function uncertain. The CDR3 spans 22 residues. Losses at the gene ends were 4 bases for V and 2 bases for J; bases not matched to a gene: 23. CDR3 nucleotide sequence: TGCGCCAGCAGTCTTCGTCGACAGGGTTGTGTGGGGGCGATAGCTGGGGCCAACGTCCTGACTTTC. Its protein is CASSLRRQGCVGAIAGANVLTF.

The chain combines TRBV5-1 with TRBJ2-1; 7 nucleotides align to TRBD2. This CDR3 has 16 amino acids. CDR1 SGHRS and CDR2 YFSETQ come from the germline V gene. V shed 3 bases, J shed 0 bases, and the junction held 6 bases outside the gene matches. DNA for the CDR3: TGCGCCAGCAGCTGGACTAGTCCGAGCTCCTACAATGAGCAGTTCTTC. It codes for CASSWTSPSSYNEQFF.

The rearrangement joins TRBV29-1 to TRBJ2-2; 7 bases align to TRBD1. V dropped 5 bases and J dropped 6; count of bases not matched to a gene: 9. Germline-derived CDR1 and CDR2 are SQVTM and ANQGSEA. This CDR3 has 14 amino acids. CDR3 loop: CSVKPGQISGELFF. The CDR3 nucleotides are TGCAGCGTTAAACCGGGACAGATATCCGGGGAGCTGTTTTTT.

In this sample, this clonotype turned up a few times. The rearrangement uses TRBV6-1 and TRBJ2-1, with 12 bases matching TRBD2. The germline V gene has CDR1 MNHNS and CDR2 SASEGT. V dropped 6 bases and J dropped 6; count of bases not matched to a gene: 9. CDR3 length: 16 amino acids. Written as DNA, the CDR3 is TGTGCCAGCAGGAGGGAATTGGGACTAGCGGGCAATGAGCAGTTCTTC. Translating it yields CASRRELGLAGNEQFF.

This clonotype was detected only a few times. The genes are TRBV20-1 and TRBJ1-5; D may be TRBD1 (5 bases). The CDR3 totals 15 residues. Germline values: CDR1 DFQATT, CDR2 SNEGSKA (reference sequence). The germline V and J ends were trimmed by 2 bases and 0 bases, with 11 bases remaining between them. The CDR3, as DNA: TGCAGTGCTAGAAGACCCGGGACTAGCAATCAGCCCCAGCATTTT. Protein product: CSARRPGTSNQPQHF.

In its sample, this clonotype was seen a few times. The chain uses TRBV4-1 and TRBJ1-6, with TRBD1 identical over 7 bases. V lost 3 bases, J lost 10 bases, and 3 bases stayed unmatched. CDR3 length: 13 amino acids. CDR1 MGHRA and CDR2 YSYEKL come from the germline V gene. The CDR3: CASSQTGSSPLHF. CDR3 in DNA: TGCGCCAGCAGCCAGACAGGGTCCTCACCCCTCCACTTT.

Only a few counts were recorded for this clonotype. The gene calls are TRBV6-2 or TRBV6-3 and TRBJ1-1; D remains ambiguous. Trimming cost V 0 bases and J 4 bases, with 9 bases left between them. The CDR3 contains 14 residues. Germline values: CDR1 MNHEY, CDR2 SVGEGT. This CDR3 is CASSYSPGSTEAFF. The CDR3 nucleotides are TGTGCCAGCAGTTACTCGCCGGGGAGCACTGAAGCTTTCTTT.

This clonotype appeared many times. DNA for the CDR3: TGTGCCAGCAGCTTAGGGGGGTCACCTCAGCAGTTCTTC. It is translated as CASSLGGSPQQFF. The rearrangement links TRBV7-2 to TRBJ2-1, with D possibly being TRBD1 or TRBD2 (5 bases each). The CDR3 is made up of 13 amino acids. Germline V gene data show CDR1 as SGHTA and CDR2 as FQGNSA. Trimming took 1 base from V and 11 from J, leaving 12 bases between them.

This clonotype has just one count. This sequence joins TRBV29-1 and TRBJ1-3, with D unclear. Looked up from germline, CDR1 is SQVTM and CDR2 is ANQGSEA. The V end lost 7 bases, the J end lost 2 bases, and 15 bases lay between the germline ends. The CDR3 loop spans 14 amino acids. The DNA for the CDR3 is TGCAGCGCTCAACTAGGAGGAACTGGAAACACCATATATTTT. Protein: CSAQLGGTGNTIYF.

In this sample, this clonotype turned up a few times. The chain employs TRBV6-2 or TRBV6-3 and TRBJ1-5; D uncertain. Trimming removed 6 bases from V and 5 bases from J, with 26 bases in between. The germline gives CDR1 MNHEY, CDR2 SVGEGT. The CDR3 is 18 amino acids. CDR3 loop: CASRQPGTEGFVDQPQHF. The DNA of the CDR3 is TGTGCCAGCAGGCAACCCGGAACGGAGGGATTCGTGGATCAGCCCCAGCATTTT.

This rearrangement joins TRBV4-3 to TRBJ2-2; D is perhaps TRBD1 or TRBD2 (5 bases each). Trimming pared 4 bases from V and 3 bases from J, leaving 15 bases between. Per the germline V gene, CDR1 is LGHNA and CDR2 is YSLEER. The CDR3 consists of 16 residues. CDR3 nucleotides: TGCGCCAGCAGCCGAGGGGACGGAGTGGACACCGGGGAGCTGTTTTTT. Translated, it gives CASSRGDGVDTGELFF.

The V call is TRBV6-2 or TRBV6-3, the J call TRBJ1-1, with 8 bases fitting TRBD1. The CDR3 sequence is 13 residues long. Germline V gene lookup returns CDR1 MNHEY and CDR2 SVGEGT. The trim removed 8 bases at V and 6 bases at J, leaving 8 bases unmatched. The CDR3 spells CASQGQARSEAFF. The DNA of the CDR3 is TGTGCCAGCCAGGGACAGGCGCGATCTGAAGCTTTCTTT.

The gene calls are TRBV7-2 and TRBJ2-7; D gene uncertain. This CDR3 is 14 amino acids long. The ends were cut back, 1 base at V and 3 bases at J, with 10 bases in the middle. Germline-derived CDR1 and CDR2 are SGHTA and FQGNSA. The CDR3 coding sequence is TGTGCCAGCAGCTTAGTGACCAGGCTCTACGAGCAGTACTTC. Translated, it gives CASSLVTRLYEQYF.

This chain joins TRBV7-9 and TRBJ1-4; unclear D gene. This CDR3 is built from 15 residues. The germline V gene has CDR1 SEHNR and CDR2 FQNEAQ (reference sequence). Trimming removed 0 bases from V and 5 bases from J, with 10 bases in between. This CDR3 reads CASSLAGSVNEKLFF. CDR3 DNA sequence: TGTGCCAGCAGCTTAGCTGGCTCAGTAAATGAAAAACTGTTTTTT.